This TCR beta chain was retrieved from a study of T cells after yellow fever vaccination. In the study overall: The authors prepared low-cell-number fractions using SMART-Seq v4 Ultra Low Input.

General study points: Detected again after the booster were most primary-vaccination clones, at about 96% CD4 and 80% to 90% CD8.

This CDR3 contains 14 residues. Trimming removed 2 bases from V and 4 bases from J, with 11 bases in between. The 5'RACE template-switching step produced TCR cDNA and added a universal primer site and UMIs. MiXCR, run by TCRdb on the 5' RACE reads, gives a single entry per CDR3 protein. The sample records about 510,000 distinct CDR3 sequences, roughly a fifth being singletons. Only a few counts were recorded for this clonotype. The antigen is unknown. This TCR was recovered from a young man who received the YFV17D yellow fever vaccine. The rearrangement links TRBV12-3 or TRBV12-4 to TRBJ2-5, with a tentative D call TRBD2 (5 bases). Here the sequenced sample was PBMCs, taken around 3 weeks after the first yellow fever vaccination. The DNA for the CDR3 is TGTGCCAGCAGTTTATTGACACTAGTAGAGACCCAGTACTTC. Amino acid sequence: CASSLLTLVETQYF.